This TCR beta chain is from a study of T-cell memory formation after mild COVID-19. Background on the study: The study found TCR clusters largely donor specific. Regarding the study as a whole: That cross-reactive memory joined was suggested by some responding clones appearing in pre-infection memory.

A few counts support this clonotype. Its antigen remains unidentified. TCRdb called the 5' RACE reads again in MiXCR, with one record for every CDR3 protein. The sample consists of fewer than 350,000 distinct CDR3 sequences, roughly 15% of them appearing once. The CDR3 sequence is 16 residues long. Per germline, CDR1 MNHEY and CDR2 SVGEGT. The ends were cut back, 2 bases at V and 5 bases at J, with 15 bases in the middle. The TCR sequence derives from a man aged 18 to 29 who had mild COVID-19 (a few samples of this study predate the infection). Cell type and time point are not known. The chain recombines TRBV6-2 or TRBV6-3 with TRBJ2-2; tentative D call: TRBD1 (6 bases). Sequencing was performed on PBMCs or a T cell subset sorted from them (not recorded which). The CDR3 loop is CASSYRPGVRTGELFF. CDR3 bases: TGTGCCAGCAGTTACCGTCCAGGGGTCCGGACCGGGGAGCTGTTTTTT.